This T cell receptor beta chain was recovered during a study of blood T cell repertoires in COVID-19. This clone was picked up a small number of times. The protocol was immunoSEQ multiplex PCR, while the TCRdb copy is restricted to in-frame clones and leaves out a portion. The table includes fewer than 15,000 clones, around 74% detected once. CDR1 and CDR2 (germline): MNHEY, SVGAGI. Trimming took 11 bases from V and 0 from J; bases not matched to a gene: 10. This CDR3 has 15 amino acids. The sample comprised peripheral blood. The chain joins TRBV6-5 to TRBJ1-1, with 9 bases matching TRBD1. The clonotype was recovered from an elderly woman with acute or convalescent COVID-19. CDR3 protein: CAQPRDRVVNTEAFF. The CDR3 nucleotides read TGTGCCCAGCCCCGGGACAGGGTCGTGAACACTGAAGCTTTCTTT.